The 10 T cell receptor beta chains below were found in one sample sequenced in a study of cytomegalovirus exposure and HLA in healthy donors. Vbeta (60) and Jbeta (13) primers were used in the PCR. Produced via immunoSEQ multiplex PCR; TCRdb's table is partial and in-frame only. This table has roughly 100,000 clones, around 80% appearing once. Sequencing was carried out using PBMCs. The source of these receptors is a woman under 30 in good health and CMV-seropositive.

This sequence joins TRBV6-1 and TRBJ1-2; tentatively, D is TRBD1 (6 bases). This CDR3 comprises 14 residues. Germline CDR1 MNHNS, CDR2 SASEGT. V lost 0 bases, J lost 8 bases, and 13 bases lay in between. The CDR3 DNA reads as TGTGCCAGCAGTGAAGCTCCACAGGGTGGCGGCTACACCTTC. Translation gives CASSEAPQGGGYTF.

This clone was counted once. This sequence joins TRBV2 and TRBJ2-1, with D maybe TRBD2 (5 bases). Germline CDR1 and CDR2: SNHLY and FYNNEI. The CDR3 has 12 amino acids. V gave up 8 bases and J gave up 7 bases, with 12 bases separating them. CDR3 loop: CASRARANEQFF. DNA for the CDR3: TGTGCCAGCCGGGCGAGGGCGAATGAGCAGTTCTTC.

The rearrangement links TRBV27 to TRBJ2-3; a possible D gene is TRBD1 (6 bases). This CDR3 has 14 amino acids. Trimming took off 3 bases at V and 4 bases at J, with 11 bases between the two ends. CDR1 and CDR2 (germline): MNHEY, SMNVEV (reference sequence). CDR3 in amino acids: CASSFAGVADTQYF. The DNA of the CDR3 is TGTGCCAGCAGTTTTGCAGGGGTTGCAGATACGCAGTATTTT.

In its sample, this clone was seen once. This sequence joins TRBV5-6 and TRBJ1-1; unclear D gene. CDR1 is SGHDT and CDR2 is YYEEEE in the germline V gene. V gave up 2 bases and J gave up 4 bases, with 15 bases separating them. This CDR3 is built from 15 residues. In DNA form, the CDR3 reads TGTGCCAGCAGCTTCAAGTCAACGGAGGTCACTGAAGCTTTCTTT. The encoded protein is CASSFKSTEVTEAFF.

The genes are TRBV5-1 and TRBJ1-4; the D gene is possibly TRBD1 (6 bases). The CDR3 has 13 residues. From germline, CDR1 is SGHRS and CDR2 YFSETQ. Trimming removed 6 bases at V and 7 bases at J, with 13 bases between. Here the CDR3 reads CASTTLGGEKLFF. CDR3 in DNA: TGCGCCAGCACTACCTTAGGGGGTGAAAAACTGTTTTTT.

The CDR3 protein is CASSPTGVWETQYF. CDR3 nucleotides: TGTGCCAGCAGCCCTACAGGGGTTTGGGAGACCCAGTACTTC. The rearrangement links TRBV5-4 to TRBJ2-5, with 7 bases matching TRBD1. The germline CDR1 and CDR2 sequences are SGHNT and YYREEE (reference sequence). V was pared by 4 bases and J by 5 bases, with 8 bases of the junction left unmatched. The CDR3 contains 14 residues.

V and J are TRBV11-2 and TRBJ1-5; D ambiguous. Germline V CDR1 and CDR2: SGHAT, FQNNGV. The ends were cut back, 5 bases at V and 1 base at J, with 9 bases in the middle. This CDR3 contains 14 residues. CDR3 sequence reads: CASSPFSSNQPQHF. The DNA of the CDR3 is TGTGCCAGCAGCCCCTTTTCCAGCAATCAGCCCCAGCATTTT.

The sample holds a few counts of this clone. The chain couples TRBV27 to TRBJ2-1; no reliable D call. CDR3 length: 14 amino acids. Trimming removed 6 bases at V and 0 bases at J, with 9 bases between. Germline V CDR1 and CDR2: MNHEY, SMNVEV (reference sequence). DNA of the CDR3: TGTGCCAGCAGGGATTCAGGCTCCTACAATGAGCAGTTCTTC. Translated: CASRDSGSYNEQFF.

V and J are TRBV6-1 and TRBJ2-5; 7 bases match TRBD1. Per the germline V gene, CDR1 is MNHNS and CDR2 is SASEGT. The V and J ends lost 3 bases and 7 bases, in that order; junction bases with no gene match: 11. This CDR3 contains 15 residues. CDR3 loop: CASSDLTGFAATQYF. CDR3 DNA: TGTGCCAGCAGTGATTTGACAGGGTTCGCGGCGACCCAGTACTTC.

The CDR3 nucleotides read TGTGCCAGCAGCCGCGGACAGGGCGGTGATTCACCCCTCCACTTT. Translating gives CASSRGQGGDSPLHF. The V and J genes are TRBV5-4 and TRBJ1-6; TRBD1 matches 8 bases. CDR3 length: 15 residues. CDR1 and CDR2 from the germline V gene are SGHNT and YYREEE (reference sequence). V lost 4 bases and J lost 8; bases outside the gene matches: 8.